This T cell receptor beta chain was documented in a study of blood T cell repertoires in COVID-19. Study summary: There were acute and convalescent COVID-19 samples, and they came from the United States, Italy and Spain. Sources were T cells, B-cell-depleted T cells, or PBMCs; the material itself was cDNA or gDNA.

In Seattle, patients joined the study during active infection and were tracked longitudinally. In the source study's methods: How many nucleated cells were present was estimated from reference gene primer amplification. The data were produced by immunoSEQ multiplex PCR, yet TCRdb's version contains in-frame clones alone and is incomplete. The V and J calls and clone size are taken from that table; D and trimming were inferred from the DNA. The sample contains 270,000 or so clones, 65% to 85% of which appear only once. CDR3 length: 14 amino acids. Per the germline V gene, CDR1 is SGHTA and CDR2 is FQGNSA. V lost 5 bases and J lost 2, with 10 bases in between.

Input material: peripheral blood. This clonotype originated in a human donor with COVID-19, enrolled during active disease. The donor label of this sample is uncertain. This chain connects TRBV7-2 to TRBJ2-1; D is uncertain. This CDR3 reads CASSIYPTYNEQFF. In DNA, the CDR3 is TGTGCCAGCAGCATCTATCCTACCTACAATGAGCAGTTCTTC.